Listed here are 28 T cell receptor beta chains from one sample, sequenced in a study of beta chain features in type 1 diabetes. Study conclusions and caveats: A moderate, significant TCRB CDR3 shortening appeared in type 1 diabetes across four CD4+ subsets.

Their recognized antigens are unknown. Expressed TCRB transcripts got sequenced, as all isolated RNA was reverse transcribed. The table came from immunoSEQ multiplex PCR; TCRdb's copy has only in-frame clones and leaves some out. The profile shows 600,000 to 700,000 clones, 13% of them singletons. The sequenced material came from naive CD4+ T cells from blood. Receptors were obtained from a man between 18 and 29 years old with type 1 diabetes.

The table lists this clone with a few counts. This rearrangement joins TRBV30 to TRBJ2-1; D remains ambiguous. V was clipped by 2 bases and J by 9 bases, with 14 bases between them. Germline CDR1 GTSNPN, CDR2 SVGIG (reference sequence). There are 13 residues in the CDR3. As DNA, the CDR3 is TGTGCCTGGAGTTTCGACCGATCGGGTGAGCAGTTCTTC. It is translated as CAWSFDRSGEQFF.

The chain couples TRBV2 to TRBJ2-5, with TRBD2 matching over 9 bases. Trimming cost V 8 bases and J 5 bases; bases outside gene matches: 9. Germline CDR1 SNHLY, CDR2 FYNNEI. This CDR3 has 14 amino acids. CDR3 coding DNA: TGTGCCAGCGGTCGAGCGGGGGGACTGGAGACCCAGTACTTC. Translating gives CASGRAGGLETQYF.

The chain combines TRBV7-9 with TRBJ2-5; D perhaps matches TRBD2 (6 bases). Looked up from germline, CDR1 is SEHNR and CDR2 is FQNEAQ (reference sequence). CDR3 length: 15 residues. Trimming cost V 4 bases and J 5 bases, with 17 bases left between them. CDR3 region: CASSSPLLRGETQYF. As DNA, the CDR3 is TGTGCCAGCAGCTCCCCTCTCCTCCGGGGGGAGACCCAGTACTTC. Filled out from reference TRBV7-9 and TRBJ2-5, the complete variable domain reads DTGVSQNPRHKITKRGQNVTFRCDPISEHNRLYWYRQTLGQGPEFLTYFQNEAQLEKSRLLSDRFSAERPKGSFSTLEIQRTEQGDSAMYLCASSSPLLRGETQYFGPGTRLLVL.

This clone was observed a few times. This sample includes further DNA sequences coding for the same CDR3. This chain's CDR3 is CSASGGTEAFF. The CDR3 nucleotides read TGCAGTGCTAGCGGGGGCACTGAAGCTTTCTTT. V and J are TRBV20-1 and TRBJ1-1; TRBD1 might be the D (5 bases). The CDR3 has 11 residues. The germline V and J ends were trimmed by 3 bases and 4 bases, with 6 bases remaining between them. Per germline, CDR1 DFQATT and CDR2 SNEGSKA (reference sequence).

This sequence joins TRBV4-1 and TRBJ1-4, with TRBD1 identical over 11 bases. V shed 2 bases, J shed 6 bases, and the junction held 2 bases outside the gene matches. The CDR3 spans 15 residues. Germline V gene sequence: CDR1 MGHRA, CDR2 YSYEKL. CDR3 loop: CASSQLGQGDEKLFF. CDR3 nucleotides: TGCGCCAGCAGCCAACTGGGACAGGGGGATGAAAAACTGTTTTTT.

This clone was detected only a few times. V and J are TRBV2 and TRBJ2-5; 10 nucleotides agree with TRBD2. Losses at the gene ends were 4 bases for V and 4 bases for J; bases not matched to a gene: 12. In germline, CDR1 is SNHLY, CDR2 FYNNEI. The CDR3 extends over 17 amino acids. The CDR3 DNA sequence: TGTGCCAGCAGTGGACTAGCGGGCGCCCTACATGGAGAGACCCAGTACTTC. It yields the protein CASSGLAGALHGETQYF. Complete variable domain (other parts from reference TRBV2 and TRBJ2-5): EPEVTQTPSHQVTQMGQEVILRCVPISNHLYFYWYRQILGQKVEFLVSFYNNEISEKSEIFDDQFSVERPDGSNFTLKIRSTKLEDSAMYFCASSGLAGALHGETQYFGPGTRLLVL.

The rearrangement uses TRBV9 and TRBJ2-5; D might be TRBD2 (5 bases). Germline V gives CDR1 SGDLS, CDR2 YYNGEE. The V gene lost 1 base and the J gene lost 1 base, with 11 bases spanning the gap. This CDR3 has 15 amino acids. CDR3: CASSVNSGIQETQYF. The CDR3 DNA reads TGTGCCAGCAGCGTAAACTCCGGGATCCAAGAGACCCAGTACTTC.

This chain links TRBV29-1 with TRBJ1-4; D remains unclear. V lost 3 bases to trimming and J lost 4 bases, with 9 bases between them. CDR1 is SQVTM, CDR2 ANQGSEA, per germline. This CDR3 region has 13 residues. The CDR3 here is CSVDTGVNEKLFF. DNA for the CDR3: TGCAGCGTTGACACCGGGGTTAATGAAAAACTGTTTTTT. Drawing the rest from reference TRBV29-1 and TRBJ1-4, the complete variable domain is SAVISQKPSRDICQRGTSLTIQCQVDSQVTMMFWYRQQPGQSLTLIATANQGSEATYESGFVIDKFPISRPNLTFSTLTVSNMSPEDSSIYLCSVDTGVNEKLFFGSGTQLSVL.

The CDR3 loop is CATSSLGGGAAKNIQYF. The CDR3 bases are TGTGCCACCAGCAGCTTGGGAGGGGGAGCGGCCAAAAACATTCAGTACTTC. The chain recombines TRBV15 with TRBJ2-4, with D tentatively TRBD2 (7 bases). CDR1 is LNHNV and CDR2 is YYDKDF in the germline V gene (reference sequence). This CDR3 has 17 residues. V was cut by 3 bases and J by 1 base, with 16 bases left in between.

This clone has more than one count but fewer than ten. The sample has other DNA sequences that encode this CDR3 too. The V and J genes are TRBV30 and TRBJ1-2; the D is unclear. The length of the CDR3 is 11 residues. Germline CDR1 and CDR2: GTSNPN and SVGIG (reference sequence). Trimming stripped 0 bases from V and 7 bases from J, with 6 bases between. The CDR3 protein is CAWSVRSGYTF. The CDR3 region has the DNA TGTGCCTGGAGTGTCCGGAGTGGCTACACCTTC.

The chain is built from TRBV5-6 and TRBJ1-1; 8 bases match TRBD1. Germline CDR1 is SGHDT and CDR2 is YYEEEE. CDR3 length equals 15 residues. The junction had 4 bases not matched to a gene; V was cut back by 2 bases and J by 1 base. The CDR3 DNA sequence: TGTGCCAGCAGCTTTTCAGGGGGCTCGAACACTGAAGCTTTCTTT. Translating gives CASSFSGGSNTEAFF.

In its sample, this clone was seen a few times. J is TRBJ2-5 and V is TRBV7-9; D remains unclear. V lost 5 bases and J 3 bases, leaving 7 bases between the germline ends. The CDR3 spans 12 residues. Per germline, CDR1 SEHNR and CDR2 FQNEAQ (reference sequence). The CDR3 here is CASSPPEETQYF. CDR3 DNA: TGTGCCAGCAGCCCGCCGGAAGAGACCCAGTACTTC.

This clone has only a few counts. This sequence joins TRBV14 and TRBJ2-4; no reliable D call. V was cut by 4 bases and J by 5 bases, with 9 bases left in between. CDR3 size: 13 residues. CDR1 and CDR2 (germline): SGHDN, FVKESK. CDR3 coding DNA: TGTGCCAGCAGCCGCCAGAACCAAAACATTCAGTACTTC. This codes for CASSRQNQNIQYF.

V usage is TRBV18 and J usage is TRBJ2-1; D possibly matches TRBD1 or TRBD2 (7 bases each). In germline, CDR1 is KGHSH, CDR2 LQKENI. Trimming stripped 3 bases from V and 5 bases from J, with 11 bases between. The length of the CDR3 is 14 residues. CDR3 nucleotides: TGTGCCAGCTCACCCCAGGGGGGGGACAATGAGCAGTTCTTC. This codes for CASSPQGGDNEQFF.

This clone appeared a few times. The chain has TRBV30 and TRBJ2-2, with D perhaps matching TRBD1 (6 bases). The CDR3 extends over 12 amino acids. Per the germline V gene, CDR1 is GTSNPN and CDR2 is SVGIG (reference sequence). Trimming took 4 bases from V and 7 from J, leaving 10 bases between them. In nucleotides, the CDR3 is TGTGCCTGGAACAGGGATAACGGGGAGCTGTTTTTT. Encoded protein: CAWNRDNGELFF.

The genes are TRBV9 and TRBJ2-4, with 9 bases lining up with TRBD1. With V trimmed by 3 bases and J by 0 bases, 10 bases remained unmatched. This CDR3 has 18 residues. Germline loops: CDR1 SGDLS, CDR2 YYNGEE. The CDR3 spells CASSAGQGNPLAKNIQYF. The CDR3 coding sequence is TGTGCCAGCAGCGCTGGACAGGGGAACCCCTTAGCCAAAAACATTCAGTACTTC.

This clone was counted a few times. The same CDR3 also results from other DNA sequences found in this sample. The chain joins TRBV18 to TRBJ2-5; D gene uncertain. The CDR3 is 12 amino acids. V was shortened by 4 bases and J by 2 bases, with 5 bases between the two germline ends. CDR1 is KGHSH, CDR2 LQKENI, per germline. In DNA, the CDR3 is TGTGCCAGCTCACAGCTACAAGAGACCCAGTACTTC. Its translation is CASSQLQETQYF.

The chain links TRBV5-1 to TRBJ1-1, with D perhaps TRBD1 (6 bases). Looked up from germline, CDR1 is SGHRS and CDR2 is YFSETQ. Trimming left V 4 bases short and J 1 base short, with 17 bases between. The CDR3 runs 16 residues. In DNA, the CDR3 is TGCGCCAGCAGCCCTCAGGGGAGGGGTCGGAACACTGAAGCTTTCTTT. Protein sequence: CASSPQGRGRNTEAFF. The variable domain in full, completed from reference TRBV5-1 and TRBJ1-1, reads KAGVTQTPRYLIKTRGQQVTLSCSPISGHRSVSWYQQTPGQGLQFLFEYFSETQRNKGNFPGRFSGRQFSNSRSEMNVSTLELGDSALYLCASSPQGRGRNTEAFFGQGTRLTVV.

The V gene is TRBV23-1, the J gene TRBJ1-1; 9 positions agree with TRBD1. TRBV23-1 is filed as an ORF, its function uncertain. The V and J ends lost 10 bases and 0 bases, in that order; junction bases with no gene match: 6. The CDR3 is 14 residues long. The CDR3 nucleotides read TGCGCCAACACCGGGACAGGGTTGAACACTGAAGCTTTCTTT. It is translated as CANTGTGLNTEAFF.

The chain uses TRBV6-5 and TRBJ1-4; D ambiguous. The CDR3 contains 16 residues. CDR1 and CDR2 (germline): MNHEY, SVGAGI. V was trimmed by 0 bases and J by 0 bases, leaving 8 bases between them. The CDR3 DNA is TGTGCCAGCAGTTACTCGTTTTCCTCAACTAATGAAAAACTGTTTTTT. Encoded protein: CASSYSFSSTNEKLFF.

The chain uses TRBV7-9 and TRBJ1-3; D gene uncertain. Germline V gives CDR1 SEHNR, CDR2 FQNEAQ (reference sequence). The CDR3 totals 16 residues. Trimming removed 5 bases at V and 3 bases at J, with 17 bases between. CDR3 in amino acids: CASSVGRVEGGNTIYF. The CDR3 DNA follows: TGTGCCAGCAGCGTTGGAAGGGTGGAAGGTGGAAACACCATATATTTT.

V and J are TRBV10-3 and TRBJ2-7, with unresolved D. This CDR3 contains 11 residues. Looked up from germline, CDR1 is ENHRY and CDR2 is SYGVKD. The V end lost 7 bases, the J end lost 7 bases, and 11 bases lay between the germline ends. The chain's CDR3 is CAITDQREQYF. CDR3 bases: TGTGCCATCACTGACCAACGTGAGCAGTACTTC.

This clone showed up just a few times. This chain connects TRBV4-2 to TRBJ1-3; D is uncertain. With 4 bases removed from V and 4 bases from J, the gap between germline ends came to 8 bases. CDR1 LGHNA and CDR2 YNFKEQ come from the germline V gene. This CDR3 is 13 amino acids long. CDR3 sequence: CASSLGIGNTIYF. For the CDR3, the DNA is TGTGCCAGCAGCCTAGGGATCGGAAACACCATATATTTT.

The chain links TRBV6-5 to TRBJ2-3; no firm D call. V lost 2 bases and J 2 bases, leaving 11 bases between the germline ends. This CDR3 contains 15 residues. CDR1 is MNHEY, CDR2 SVGAGI, per germline. In nucleotides, the CDR3 is TGTGCCAGCAGTTACATGCATGGGGACACAGATACGCAGTATTTT. Translation: CASSYMHGDTDTQYF.

This clone was recorded only once. This chain connects TRBV6-5 to TRBJ2-7; TRBD1 might be the D (6 bases). Trimming took 6 bases from V and 2 from J, leaving 11 bases between them. Germline V gene sequence: CDR1 MNHEY, CDR2 SVGAGI. The CDR3 spans 13 residues. The CDR3 protein is CASRDRQAYEQYF. The DNA of the CDR3 is TGTGCCAGCAGGGACCGACAGGCCTACGAGCAGTACTTC.

The chain carries TRBV7-9 and TRBJ1-2; D unresolved. This CDR3 comprises 14 residues. V was pared by 0 bases and J by 8 bases, with 13 bases between. From germline, CDR1 is SEHNR and CDR2 FQNEAQ (reference sequence). The CDR3 DNA reads TGTGCCAGCAGCTTAGCGGTGACGCTGGGCGGCTACACCTTC. It specifies CASSLAVTLGGYTF.

The genes are TRBV7-9 and TRBJ2-7; D could derive from TRBD1 or TRBD2 (5 bases each). Germline CDR1 SEHNR, CDR2 FQNEAQ (reference sequence). V dropped 5 bases and J dropped 8 bases, with 16 bases sitting between them. CDR3 length: 13 residues. The CDR3 bases are TGTGCCAGCAGCCCCCGGGACCAACAGAAGCAGTACTTC. Protein: CASSPRDQQKQYF.

There are a few counts of this clone. J is TRBJ2-5 and V is TRBV11-3, with 12 bases that match TRBD2. Germline CDR1 reads SGHNT; CDR2 reads YENEEA. The CDR3 totals 18 residues. V shed 1 base and J 2 bases; nucleotides not matched to a gene: 8. The CDR3 coding sequence is TGTGCCAGCAGCTTAGGGACTAGCGGGGAGACACTACAAGAGACCCAGTACTTC. Encoded protein: CASSLGTSGETLQETQYF.